The 21 T cell receptor beta chains in this list originate from one sample, sequenced in a study of blood T cell repertoires in COVID-19. Assay used: immunoSEQ multiplex PCR; TCRdb lists only in-frame clones, some missing. This table has approximately 290,000 clones, nearly 90% appearing once. The source material was peripheral blood. The receptors stem from a woman aged 25 to 39 with COVID-19, enrolled during active disease.

This sequence joins TRBV12-3 or TRBV12-4 and TRBJ1-2, with TRBD1 identical over 9 bases. The CDR3 consists of 13 residues. V shed 5 bases, J shed 7 bases, and the junction held 5 bases outside the gene matches. CDR3 nucleotide sequence: TGTGCCAGCAGTAGGGACAGGGAGAGTGGCTACACCTTC. This gives the protein CASSRDRESGYTF.

Comment on this clone: At the DNA level, this CDR3 is encoded by other sequences in the same sample as well. This sequence joins TRBV5-1 and TRBJ2-1, with TRBD2 matching over 11 bases. Germline V CDR1 and CDR2: SGHRS, YFSETQ. The CDR3 length is 16 residues. The junction had 6 bases not matched to a gene; V was cut back by 0 bases and J by 7 bases. The CDR3 nucleotides are TGCGCCAGCAGCTTGGGTAGCGGGGGGGCGTGGAATGAGCAGTTCTTC. The encoded protein is CASSLGSGGAWNEQFF.

This chain links TRBV3-1 (or the pseudogene TRBV3-2) with TRBJ2-2, with D perhaps TRBD1 (6 bases). The CDR3 totals 13 residues. V lost 2 bases to trimming and J lost 7 bases, with 8 bases between them. The germline gives CDR1 LGHDT, CDR2 YNNKEL (reference sequence). The CDR3 region has the DNA TGTGCCAGCAGCCAACAGGGGATCGGGGAGCTGTTTTTT. Protein product: CASSQQGIGELFF.

This chain uses TRBV28 with TRBJ2-7, with 8 nucleotides matching TRBD2. CDR3 length: 15 amino acids. The trim removed 2 bases at V and 3 bases at J, leaving 6 bases unmatched. CDR1 is MDHEN and CDR2 is SYDVKM in the germline V gene. The CDR3 here is CASSLPRTSNYEQYF. In DNA, the CDR3 is TGTGCCAGCAGTTTACCGCGGACTAGCAACTACGAGCAGTACTTC. The full variable domain, with the rest looked up from reference TRBV28 and TRBJ2-7, is DVKVTQSSRYLVKRTGEKVFLECVQDMDHENMFWYRQDPGLGLRLIYFSYDVKMKEKGDIPEGYSVSREKKERFSLILESASTNQTSMYLCASSLPRTSNYEQYFGPGTRLTVT.

The genes are TRBV19 and TRBJ2-6; D is uncertain. From germline, CDR1 is LNHDA and CDR2 SQIVND (reference sequence). CDR3 length: 16 residues. V gave up 1 base and J gave up 0 bases, with 7 bases separating them. The CDR3 region has the DNA TGTGCCAGTAGTATAGGTTCGAGCTCTGGGGCCAACGTCCTGACTTTC. This gives the protein CASSIGSSSGANVLTF.

The gene calls are TRBV6-5 and TRBJ1-1; possible D gene TRBD1, 6 bases. V gave up 0 bases and J gave up 4 bases, with 12 bases separating them. The V gene's germline CDR1 is MNHEY and CDR2 SVGAGI. This CDR3 spans 15 amino acids. The CDR3 spells CASSYSLDSRTEAFF. CDR3 nucleotide sequence: TGTGCCAGCAGTTACTCTTTGGACAGTCGCACTGAAGCTTTCTTT.

The V gene is TRBV4-1, the J gene TRBJ2-5; 12 positions match TRBD2. CDR1 is MGHRA, CDR2 YSYEKL, per germline. The ends lost 0 bases at V and 3 bases at J; junction bases unmatched: 5. The CDR3 is 17 amino acids. This chain's CDR3 is CASSQEKGLAGKETQYF. The CDR3 nucleotides are TGCGCCAGCAGCCAAGAGAAAGGACTAGCGGGAAAAGAGACCCAGTACTTC.

The chain joins TRBV27 to TRBJ1-1; 8 bases fit TRBD1. The CDR3 runs 14 residues. V was clipped by 6 bases and J by 4 bases; unmatched bases: 7. The V gene's germline CDR1 is MNHEY and CDR2 SMNVEV (reference sequence). The CDR3 DNA sequence: TGTGCCAGCAGCCTCAGGGGGCAGAGCACTGAAGCTTTCTTT. It codes for CASSLRGQSTEAFF.

The chain couples TRBV12-3 or TRBV12-4 to TRBJ1-2, with D possibly matching TRBD1 (5 bases). V shed 5 bases and J shed 4 bases, with 11 bases lying between them. The CDR3 covers 13 residues. The DNA for the CDR3 is TGTGCCAGCAGTGTGACAGTTTCCTATGGCTACACCTTC. Translated: CASSVTVSYGYTF.

This clone has more than one count but fewer than ten. The chain uses TRBV2 and TRBJ2-1; 7 nucleotides match TRBD1. Germline V gene sequence: CDR1 SNHLY, CDR2 FYNNEI. Trimming removed 9 bases from V and 0 bases from J; junction bases left unmatched: 5. The CDR3 covers 14 residues. The CDR3 DNA reads as TGTGCCAGAACACAGGGGATCTCCTACAATGAGCAGTTCTTC. It codes for CARTQGISYNEQFF.

The rearrangement links TRBV7-8 to TRBJ2-3, with D possibly TRBD1 on 6 matching bases. V lost 4 bases and J lost 3, with 14 bases in between. Germline CDR1 SGHVS, CDR2 FQNEAQ. This CDR3 has 15 residues. The CDR3 DNA reads as TGTGCCAGCAGCTCGCAATCAAGGGGGACAGATACGCAGTATTTT. Amino acid sequence: CASSSQSRGTDTQYF. Variable domain in full (rest from reference TRBV7-8 and TRBJ2-3): GAGVSQSPRYKVAKRGQDVALRCDPISGHVSLFWYQQALGQGPEFLTYFQNEAQLDKSGLPSDRFFAERPEGSVSTLKIQRTQQEDSAVYLCASSSQSRGTDTQYFGPGTRLTVL.

Details on this clone: The junction shows a germline mismatch at one end, possibly a read error. The chain has TRBV30 and TRBJ1-3; tentative D call: TRBD1 (5 bases). Germline assignment: CDR1 GTSNPN and CDR2 SVGIG (reference sequence). This CDR3 is 12 amino acids long. CDR3 residues: CAWKDRGHSLFF. The CDR3 coding sequence is TGTGCCTGGAAAGATCGTGGACATAGTCTCTTCTTT.

The rearrangement joins TRBV27 to TRBJ1-2, with D perhaps TRBD1 (6 bases). The CDR3 covers 13 residues. Germline V gene lookup returns CDR1 MNHEY and CDR2 SMNVEV (reference sequence). V dropped 4 bases and J dropped 6 bases, with 12 bases sitting between them. The CDR3 spells CASSYPGGDGYTF. The CDR3 nucleotides read TGTGCCAGCAGTTATCCGGGGGGCGATGGCTACACCTTC.

Comment on this clone: Other DNA variants within this sample encode the same CDR3. The chain carries TRBV6-6 and TRBJ1-1; D not resolved. The length of the CDR3 is 14 residues. Germline V lookup: CDR1 MNHNY, CDR2 SVGAGI (reference sequence). V lost 2 bases to trimming and J lost 1 base, with 8 bases between them. CDR3 residues: CASSYGQGNTEAFF. As DNA, the CDR3 is TGTGCCAGCAGTTACGGGCAAGGGAACACTGAAGCTTTCTTT.

The rearrangement joins TRBV10-2 to TRBJ1-2, with D tentatively TRBD1 (6 bases). Germline assignment: CDR1 WSHSY and CDR2 SAAADI. The V end was cut by 3 bases, the J end by 0 bases, with 17 bases between. The CDR3 extends over 17 amino acids. CDR3 nucleotide sequence: TGCGCCAGCAGTGATGACCCTCGGACAGTTCCTAACTATGGCTACACCTTC. As protein: CASSDDPRTVPNYGYTF.

This rearrangement joins TRBV28 to TRBJ2-7, with a weak D call TRBD1 (6 bases). The germline V gene has CDR1 MDHEN and CDR2 SYDVKM. The V and J ends lost 3 bases and 4 bases respectively, with 7 bases between them. This CDR3 spans 12 amino acids. The CDR3 DNA sequence: TGTGCCAGCAGTTTGACAGGATACGAGCAGTACTTC. Protein sequence: CASSLTGYEQYF. The variable domain in full, completed from reference TRBV28 and TRBJ2-7, reads DVKVTQSSRYLVKRTGEKVFLECVQDMDHENMFWYRQDPGLGLRLIYFSYDVKMKEKGDIPEGYSVSREKKERFSLILESASTNQTSMYLCASSLTGYEQYFGPGTRLTVT.

The CDR3 DNA follows: TGTGCCAGCAGCTTAGAGACAGGGGCGGGAGGCTACACCTTC. Protein product: CASSLETGAGGYTF. The rearrangement joins TRBV5-5 to TRBJ1-2; 8 nucleotides agree with TRBD1. The CDR3 consists of 14 residues. V trimming: 2 bases; J trimming: 8 bases; junction bases outside the gene matches: 8. Germline V gene sequence: CDR1 SGHKS, CDR2 YYEKEE (reference sequence).

The gene calls are TRBV29-1 and TRBJ2-1; 7 bases fit TRBD1. This CDR3 is 15 amino acids long. V lost 7 bases, J lost 1 base, and 10 bases stayed unmatched. The germline V gene encodes CDR1 SQVTM and CDR2 ANQGSEA. DNA for the CDR3: TGCAGCGCCTATGACAGGGAAGGGTCCTACAATGAGCAGTTCTTC. It translates to CSAYDREGSYNEQFF.

The gene calls are TRBV10-2 and TRBJ2-3, with 14 nucleotides matching TRBD2. CDR3 length: 15 amino acids. CDR1 is WSHSY and CDR2 is SAAADI in the germline V gene. V shed 6 bases and J 4 bases; nucleotides not matched to a gene: 3. The CDR3, as DNA: TGCGCCAGCAGACGACTAGCGGGGGGGGCAGATACGCAGTATTTT. This encodes CASRRLAGGADTQYF.

The rearrangement joins TRBV12-3 or TRBV12-4 to TRBJ1-2; no firm D call. V was shortened by 5 bases and J by 7 bases, with 11 bases between the two germline ends. This CDR3 contains 12 residues. CDR3 residues: CASSTLASGYTF. In DNA form, the CDR3 reads TGTGCCAGCAGTACCCTGGCTAGTGGCTACACCTTC.

The chain recombines TRBV6-2 or TRBV6-3 with TRBJ2-4, with D unclear. The CDR3 runs 15 residues. Deletions cut 6 bases from V and 0 bases from J, with 12 bases between. Per germline, CDR1 MNHEY and CDR2 SVGEGT. CDR3 sequence (DNA): TGTGCCAGCAGCCACCCGACTGTAGCCAAAAACATTCAGTACTTC. It is translated as CASSHPTVAKNIQYF.